This TCR beta chain is drawn from a study of cytomegalovirus exposure and HLA in healthy donors. Primers: 60 Vbeta forward and 13 Jbeta reverse. Profiled with immunoSEQ multiplex PCR; TCRdb holds only in-frame clones, not every one. This sample has roughly 100,000 clones; around 72% occur once, and the top ten carry roughly 6%. The germline gives CDR1 SGHDT, CDR2 YYEEEE. This CDR3 is 14 amino acids long. Trimming cost V 5 bases and J 6 bases; bases outside gene matches: 4. This chain uses TRBV5-6 with TRBJ2-4, with TRBD2 matching 11 bases. The receptor comes from a male donor in good health and CMV-seronegative. The material sequenced was PBMCs. The DNA of the CDR3 is TGTGCCAGCAGACATGGACTAGCGGGAAACATTCAGTACTTC. Translating it yields CASRHGLAGNIQYF.